Below, 14 T cell receptor beta chains from the same sample are listed, as sequenced in a study of blood T cell repertoires in COVID-19. The protocol was immunoSEQ multiplex PCR, while the TCRdb copy is restricted to in-frame clones and leaves out a portion. The top ten hold about 9.9% of the sample, which has under 250,000 clones, more than 75% seen once. The sequenced material came from peripheral blood. The receptors were sampled from a middle-aged man with COVID-19, enrolled during active disease.

The V gene is TRBV7-9, the J gene TRBJ1-5, with 8 positions matching TRBD1. Germline trimming cut 5 bases from V and 2 bases from J; bases unmatched to any gene: 5. The CDR3 contains 15 residues. Per the germline V gene, CDR1 is SEHNR and CDR2 is FQNEAQ (reference sequence). CDR3 in amino acids: CASSIGTGGNQPQHF. The CDR3 coding sequence is TGTGCCAGCAGCATCGGGACAGGTGGCAATCAGCCCCAGCATTTT. Drawing the rest from reference TRBV7-9 and TRBJ1-5, the complete variable domain is DTGVSQNPRHKITKRGQNVTFRCDPISEHNRLYWYRQTLGQGPEFLTYFQNEAQLEKSRLLSDRFSAERPKGSFSTLEIQRTEQGDSAMYLCASSIGTGGNQPQHFGDGTRLSIL.

V is TRBV27 and J is TRBJ2-1; TRBD1 matches 8 bases. The germline V gene has CDR1 MNHEY and CDR2 SMNVEV (reference sequence). The CDR3 covers 16 residues. Trimming took 10 bases from V and 4 from J; bases not matched to a gene: 15. The CDR3 bases are TGTGCCACCTCGGACAGGGAGGCTAACATTTACAATGAGCAGTTCTTC. Protein product: CATSDREANIYNEQFF.

The chain has TRBV5-1 and TRBJ1-1; D possibly corresponds to TRBD1 (5 bases). Deletions cut 4 bases from V and 5 bases from J, with 18 bases between. The CDR3 runs to 15 residues. Germline V gives CDR1 SGHRS, CDR2 YFSETQ. CDR3 in amino acids: CASSPLLGGETEAFF. The DNA for the CDR3 is TGCGCCAGCAGCCCCCTCCTGGGGGGGGAGACTGAAGCTTTCTTT.

The rearrangement joins TRBV6-5 to TRBJ2-7; D remains unclear. The V gene's germline CDR1 is MNHEY and CDR2 SVGAGI. This CDR3 is built from 11 residues. V lost 7 bases and J 3 bases, leaving 7 bases between the germline ends. The DNA of the CDR3 is TGTGCCAGCACCGCGAACTACGAGCAGTACTTC. Residues: CASTANYEQYF.

This clone appeared once. V usage is TRBV5-6 and J usage is TRBJ2-5; 12 nucleotides line up with TRBD2. J was trimmed by 5 bases and V by 4 bases; bases with no gene match: 15. From germline, CDR1 is SGHDT and CDR2 YYEEEE. The CDR3 spans 18 residues. Here the CDR3 DNA reads TGTGCCAGCAGCCCGGGTGGGCTAGCGGGGGGGACAAGGGAGACCCAGTACTTC. Translated: CASSPGGLAGGTRETQYF.

V and J are TRBV6-5 and TRBJ1-3; TRBD1 matches 7 bases. Trimming took 4 bases from V and 2 from J; bases not matched to a gene: 5. The length of the CDR3 is 15 residues. The V gene's germline CDR1 is MNHEY and CDR2 SVGAGI. CDR3 loop: CASSFGTAAGNTIYF. CDR3 coding DNA: TGTGCCAGCAGTTTCGGGACAGCCGCTGGAAACACCATATATTTT.

This chain connects TRBV6-5 to TRBJ2-7; possible D gene TRBD1, 6 bases. This CDR3 region has 14 residues. Trimming removed 2 bases from V and 5 bases from J, with 13 bases in between. CDR1 MNHEY and CDR2 SVGAGI come from the germline V gene. CDR3 sequence: CASSYGTGRNEQYF. CDR3 DNA: TGTGCCAGCAGTTACGGCACAGGGCGAAACGAGCAGTACTTC.

The rearrangement uses TRBV23-1 and TRBJ2-1, with D perhaps matching TRBD1 (5 bases). TRBV23-1 carries the ORF label, with uncertain function. With 6 bases removed from V and 0 bases from J, the gap between germline ends came to 12 bases. This CDR3 has 15 residues. The CDR3 protein is CASRPTDFSYNEQFF. The CDR3 DNA follows: TGCGCCAGCAGGCCGACAGACTTCTCCTACAATGAGCAGTTCTTC.

This sequence joins TRBV5-4 and TRBJ2-7; 10 positions match TRBD1. V gave up 4 bases and J gave up 5 bases; unmatched junction bases: 6. Germline loops: CDR1 SGHNT, CDR2 YYREEE (reference sequence). The CDR3 runs 14 residues. The CDR3 sequence is CASSEGQGRHEQYF. CDR3 bases: TGTGCCAGCAGCGAGGGACAGGGGAGGCACGAGCAGTACTTC. Using reference TRBV5-4 and TRBJ2-7 for the parts outside the CDR3, the full variable domain is ETGVTQSPTHLIKTRGQQVTLRCSSQSGHNTVSWYQQALGQGPQFIFQYYREEENGRGNFPPRFSGLQFPNYSSELNVNALELDDSALYLCASSEGQGRHEQYFGPGTRLTVT.

V and J are TRBV28 and TRBJ2-3, with TRBD1 matching over 7 bases. The CDR3 covers 14 residues. Germline V lookup: CDR1 MDHEN, CDR2 SYDVKM. The V and J ends lost 5 bases and 2 bases, in that order; junction bases with no gene match: 4. The CDR3 region is CASSGQAYTDTQYF. The CDR3 nucleotides are TGTGCCAGCAGTGGACAGGCCTACACAGATACGCAGTATTTT.

The J gene is TRBJ2-5, the V gene TRBV27, with 8 bases matching TRBD1. Germline CDR1 is MNHEY and CDR2 is SMNVEV (reference sequence). Trimming at V came to 6 bases and at J to 4 bases, leaving 4 bases not matched to a gene. This CDR3 comprises 13 residues. The CDR3 DNA is TGTGCCAGCAGAGATGGACAGGGAGAGACCCAGTACTTC. Its protein is CASRDGQGETQYF.

The chain employs TRBV27 and TRBJ2-7; TRBD1 might be the D (5 bases). The V end lost 7 bases, the J end lost 7 bases, and 20 bases lay between the germline ends. Germline V CDR1 and CDR2: MNHEY, SMNVEV (reference sequence). The CDR3 spans 14 residues. CDR3 sequence reads: CASKRVTDWYEQYF. As DNA, the CDR3 is TGTGCCAGCAAACGGGTGACAGATTGGTATGAGCAGTACTTC.

This chain uses TRBV11-2 with TRBJ1-4, with TRBD1 matching 9 bases. From germline, CDR1 is SGHAT and CDR2 FQNNGV. The ends lost 6 bases at V and 13 bases at J; junction bases unmatched: 12. This CDR3 region has 14 residues. The CDR3 spells CASSPGTGLPPLFF. In DNA form, the CDR3 reads TGTGCCAGCAGTCCCGGGACAGGGCTACCACCACTGTTTTTT.

This clone occurred a few times. The chain has TRBV7-8 and TRBJ2-1; TRBD1 matches 9 bases. CDR3 length: 15 residues. Germline V gene lookup returns CDR1 SGHVS and CDR2 FQNEAQ. J lost 2 bases, V lost 1 base, and 0 bases had no gene match. The CDR3 region is CASSLGQGAYNEQFF. DNA of the CDR3: TGTGCCAGCAGCTTAGGACAGGGGGCCTACAATGAGCAGTTCTTC.